These 8 T cell receptor beta chains were sequenced from one sample in a study of graft-versus-host responses after intestinal transplantation. Antigen specificity for these receptors is unknown. TCRdb's table, derived via immunoSEQ multiplex PCR, lists solely in-frame clones and lacks some. The sample consists of approximately 70,000 clones, about 89% of them appearing once. The sample in question was unstimulated CD8+ T cells sorted from spleen or lymph node cells, obtained before intestinal transplant. The receptor source for this set is a human donor who received an intestinal transplant.

Only a few counts were recorded for this clone. V gene TRBV6-1 combines with J gene TRBJ2-2; the D gene is possibly TRBD1 (6 bases). The V and J ends lost 1 base and 6 bases respectively, with 12 bases between them. The CDR3 is 15 amino acids. Germline V gene lookup returns CDR1 MNHNS and CDR2 SASEGT. CDR3 in amino acids: CASSEDRASAGELFF. CDR3 coding DNA: TGTGCCAGCAGTGAAGACAGGGCGTCGGCCGGGGAGCTGTTTTTT.

The chain employs TRBV20-1 and TRBJ2-7; 8 nucleotides match TRBD2. The germline V gene encodes CDR1 DFQATT and CDR2 SNEGSKA (reference sequence). There are 11 residues in the CDR3. V shed 7 bases and J 5 bases; nucleotides not matched to a gene: 4. The CDR3 is CSGRGGNEQYF. The CDR3 DNA sequence: TGCAGTGGTCGGGGGGGGAACGAGCAGTACTTC.

The chain carries TRBV29-1 and TRBJ2-7; tentative D call: TRBD2 (6 bases). The CDR3 is made up of 12 amino acids. V dropped 6 bases and J dropped 6 bases, with 15 bases sitting between them. Germline lookup yields CDR1 SQVTM and CDR2 ANQGSEA. The CDR3 protein is CSVLRDSLEQYF. The DNA for the CDR3 is TGCAGCGTCCTCCGGGACTCACTCGAGCAGTACTTC.

The chain uses TRBV19 and TRBJ2-3; 9 nucleotides align to TRBD1. This CDR3 is built from 15 residues. CDR1 is LNHDA, CDR2 SQIVND, per germline (reference sequence). With 1 base clipped from V and 1 base from J, the junction kept 0 bases outside the gene matches. Written as DNA, the CDR3 is TGTGCCAGTAGTATAGGGACAGGGGGCACAGATACGCAGTATTTT. It translates to CASSIGTGGTDTQYF.

This rearrangement joins TRBV18 to TRBJ2-7; 10 bases fit TRBD1. V lost 3 bases, J lost 1 base, and 3 bases stayed unmatched. There are 15 residues in the CDR3. The germline V gene encodes CDR1 KGHSH and CDR2 LQKENI. This CDR3 is CASSPGTGASYEQYF. The CDR3 coding sequence is TGTGCCAGCTCACCCGGGACAGGGGCTTCCTACGAGCAGTACTTC.

The chain joins TRBV27 to TRBJ1-1; D unclear. Germline CDR1 MNHEY, CDR2 SMNVEV (reference sequence). This CDR3 has 13 amino acids. V was pared by 6 bases and J by 0 bases, with 8 bases between. The CDR3 sequence: CASSFSVNTEAFF. The CDR3 nucleotides are TGTGCCAGCAGCTTCAGTGTGAACACTGAAGCTTTCTTT.

This clone was picked up one time. The rearrangement links TRBV19 to TRBJ2-7; D gene unclear. V gave up 2 bases and J gave up 6 bases, with 11 bases separating them. There are 13 residues in the CDR3. The germline V gene has CDR1 LNHDA and CDR2 SQIVND (reference sequence). The CDR3: CASSIILSGEQYF. Written as DNA, the CDR3 is TGTGCCAGTAGTATAATACTATCTGGCGAGCAGTACTTC.

The rearrangement joins TRBV7-9 to TRBJ2-1; D ambiguous. Germline V CDR1 and CDR2: SEHNR, FQNEAQ (reference sequence). The CDR3 covers 12 residues. V shed 1 base and J shed 9 bases, with 7 bases lying between them. The CDR3 loop reads CASSLDGGEQFF. CDR3 DNA sequence: TGTGCCAGCAGCTTAGATGGCGGTGAGCAGTTCTTC.